One sample yielded the 9 T cell receptor beta chains listed below, sequenced in a study of PD-1 blockade in mismatch repair-deficient tumors. The repertoire was sequenced with immunoSEQ multiplex PCR; TCRdb's copy has only in-frame clones and lacks some. The profile covers around 100,000 clones, with 70% to 80% appearing a single time and 4% to 6% taken by the ten largest. The sample in question was peripheral blood, obtained more than 58 weeks after starting pembrolizumab. These receptors originate from an adult with mismatch repair-deficient cancer.

The chain recombines TRBV4-2 with TRBJ2-3; 9 bases match TRBD1. V gave up 2 bases and J gave up 6 bases; unmatched junction bases: 6. The germline V gene encodes CDR1 LGHNA and CDR2 YNFKEQ. CDR3 length: 15 residues. The CDR3 nucleotides read TGTGCCAGCAGCCAACCCGGGACAGGGAAGGATACGCAGTATTTT. It translates to CASSQPGTGKDTQYF.

V and J are TRBV9 and TRBJ1-1; D not certain. From germline, CDR1 is SGDLS and CDR2 YYNGEE. With 4 bases removed from V and 3 bases from J, the gap between germline ends came to 10 bases. The CDR3 has 13 amino acids. CDR3 in amino acids: CASSFNEDTEAFF. CDR3 sequence (DNA): TGTGCCAGCAGCTTTAACGAGGACACTGAAGCTTTCTTT.

The chain has TRBV6-6 and TRBJ2-3; D not certain. From germline, CDR1 is MNHNY and CDR2 SVGAGI (reference sequence). CDR3 length: 15 residues. V lost 6 bases and J lost 3, with 16 bases in between. DNA for the CDR3: TGTGCCAGCAGCCCCTCCTCCGTTCGTACAGATACGCAGTATTTT. Amino acids: CASSPSSVRTDTQYF.

This clone was seen once. The CDR3 region is CASSLQGIGTDTQYF. The CDR3 coding sequence is TGTGCCAGCAGCTTACAGGGCATAGGAACAGATACGCAGTATTTT. The V and J genes are TRBV5-4 and TRBJ2-3; the D gene is possibly TRBD1 (6 bases). Germline-derived CDR1 and CDR2 are SGHNT and YYREEE (reference sequence). V lost 2 bases and J lost 3, with 13 bases in between. The CDR3 contains 15 residues. The variable domain in full, completed from reference TRBV5-4 and TRBJ2-3, reads ETGVTQSPTHLIKTRGQQVTLRCSSQSGHNTVSWYQQALGQGPQFIFQYYREEENGRGNFPPRFSGLQFPNYSSELNVNALELDDSALYLCASSLQGIGTDTQYFGPGTRLTVL.

The rearrangement joins TRBV27 to TRBJ2-1, with D perhaps TRBD2 (5 bases). From germline, CDR1 is MNHEY and CDR2 SMNVEV (reference sequence). The V end was cut by 6 bases, the J end by 0 bases, with 15 bases between. This CDR3 is 16 amino acids long. CDR3 sequence (DNA): TGTGCCAGCAGACAGACTACCCCGAGCTCCTACAATGAGCAGTTCTTC. This codes for CASRQTTPSSYNEQFF.

The chain couples TRBV6-5 to TRBJ2-2, with D unclear. CDR3 size: 13 residues. CDR1 MNHEY and CDR2 SVGAGI come from the germline V gene. Between the trimmed V and J ends, which lost 7 bases and 1 base, there was a span of 7 bases. The CDR3 DNA follows: TGTGCCAGCAAAACCGGGAACACCGGGGAGCTGTTTTTT. This gives the protein CASKTGNTGELFF.

V gene TRBV19 combines with J gene TRBJ1-4; D remains ambiguous. V shed 3 bases and J shed 0 bases, with 5 bases lying between them. There are 14 residues in the CDR3. Germline V gene sequence: CDR1 LNHDA, CDR2 SQIVND (reference sequence). The CDR3: CASSIWPTNEKLFF. The CDR3 nucleotides are TGTGCCAGTAGTATTTGGCCAACTAATGAAAAACTGTTTTTT.

The chain employs TRBV4-2 and TRBJ2-5; 8 bases line up with TRBD2. CDR1 is LGHNA, CDR2 YNFKEQ, per germline. The CDR3 contains 17 residues. V was pared by 2 bases and J by 5 bases, with 13 bases of the junction left unmatched. CDR3 nucleotides: TGTGCCAGCAGCCAAATTGGTCCCCGGGAGGGCCTGGAGACCCAGTACTTC. Translated, it gives CASSQIGPREGLETQYF.

V and J are TRBV7-5 and TRBJ2-3; the table's D gene call, TRBD2, was not cross checked with the DNA. TRBV7-5 represents a pseudogene. The CDR3 spans 18 residues. The CDR3 bases are TGTGCCAGAAGCTTAGTTCAGCGGGAGGGCCCTCGTGCAGATACGCAGTATTTT. Its translation: CARSLVQREGPRADTQYF.